This T cell receptor beta chain was documented in a study of CD8 T cells in ankylosing spondylitis. This clonotype was observed at least ten times. What it recognizes is unknown. Germline CDR1 DFQATT, CDR2 SNEGSKA (reference sequence). The CDR3 has 16 residues. Unmatched junction bases numbered 10, after V lost 5 bases and J lost 4 bases. Using quantitative 5'-RACE with molecular barcodes, the authors made TCR beta libraries. TCRdb used MiXCR to reprocess the 5' RACE reads, holding one entry per CDR3 protein. The table has around 94,000 distinct CDR3 sequences, roughly 10% seen once. Study-wide points: Earlier studies detected some motif variants in reactive arthritis synovial fluid and blood. It appeared that ankylosing spondylitis blood was characterized by a TCR beta motif of about eight highly homologous variants. Disease-linked clones were CD8+ and relatively rare in peripheral blood.

The source is a male donor with ankylosing spondylitis. Sample: blood, either unsorted or a sorted T cell fraction (not recorded which). The chain employs TRBV20-1 and TRBJ2-5; 13 bases fit TRBD2. CDR3 in amino acids: CSALWTSGSRGETQYF. The CDR3 DNA reads TGCAGTGCTCTGTGGACTAGCGGGAGCAGGGGAGAGACCCAGTACTTC.